This T cell receptor (beta chain) stems from a study of identical twins. Notes on the study in general: Memory repertoires lacked the insertion deficit that abundant cord blood beta clonotypes showed.

Turning to this clonotype: Its target is unknown.

The germline V and J ends were trimmed by 0 bases and 4 bases, with 12 bases remaining between them. CDR1 and CDR2 (germline): SGHDN, FVKESK. This CDR3 is built from 15 residues. A template switching step contributed a universal primer site, while unique molecular identifiers were present in the cDNA. TCRdb reanalysed the 5' RACE reads using MiXCR and keeps one entry per CDR3 protein. The profile shows about 220,000 distinct CDR3 sequences, around 6.9% of them singletons. This sample was also put to use in a study of yellow fever vaccine responses in identical twins.

This chain links TRBV14 with TRBJ1-2; D remains unclear. Input material: memory (CD45RO+) T cells sorted from blood. The receptor was derived from a young woman in good health. The CDR3 bases are TGTGCCAGCAGCCAAGATCTAGGTACCTTCTATGGCTACACCTTC. Translating gives CASSQDLGTFYGYTF.